These 12 T cell receptor beta chains were sequenced from one sample in a study of regulatory T cells in long-lasting Graves disease. For TCR beta, libraries came from iRepertoire HTBI primers and Arm-PCR of CDR3 regions. One entry per CDR3 protein, called by TCRdb with MiXCR from the multiplex PCR reads. This sample carries hundreds of thousands of distinct CDR3 sequences, over 20% of them seen once, and the ten largest clones take 14%. The time point denotes: persistent/refractory GD, antithyroid drugs over 5 years with positive TRAb. Extracted PBMC RNA gave rise to the TCR library. Sequenced here: peripheral blood mononuclear cells (PBMCs), sampled when the disease was refractory, from a patient treated with antithyroid drugs. The receptors derive from a female donor with Graves disease.

To note about this clonotype: The junction departs from germline at one end; a sequencing error may be responsible. CDR3 in amino acids: CASRGSGTNTGGLFF. CDR3 nucleotides: TGTGCCAGCAGGGGGTCCGGGACCAACACCGGGGGGCTGTTTTTT. The rearrangement links TRBV28 to TRBJ2-2; D might be TRBD2 (6 bases). Germline CDR1 and CDR2: MDHEN and SYDVKM. CDR3 length: 15 amino acids.

This clonotype was counted a single time. A read error likely explains this, since a far larger clone differs by one base. The V gene is TRBV28, the J gene TRBJ2-1; D perhaps matches TRBD1 (5 bases). The J call may be incorrect, as the DNA end agrees better with TRBJ2-7. The CDR3 is made up of 14 amino acids. CDR1 is MDHEN and CDR2 is SYDVKM in the germline V gene. The chain's CDR3 is CASGLDSNPPGQYF. For the CDR3, the DNA is TGTGCCAGCGGTTTAGACAGTAACCCCCCCGGGCAGTACTTC.

This clonotype was counted a few times. CDR3 residues: CASSPVRRPKNIQYF. The CDR3 region has the DNA TGTGCCAGCAGCCCCGTCCGGCGTCCCAAAAACATTCAGTACTTC. The rearrangement links TRBV12-3 or TRBV12-4 to TRBJ2-4, with D hard to call. V lost 6 bases and J 2 bases, leaving 14 bases between the germline ends. The CDR3 is 15 residues long.

Many counts were recorded for this clonotype. J is TRBJ1-1 and V is TRBV2; D unresolved. This CDR3 has 14 residues. Trimming left V 1 base short and J 2 bases short, with 8 bases between. Germline CDR1 is SNHLY and CDR2 is FYNNEI. The CDR3 spells CASSEEGSNTEAFF. The CDR3 DNA sequence: TGTGCCAGCAGTGAAGAGGGTTCAAACACTGAAGCTTTCTTT.

The chain has TRBV20-1 and TRBJ2-2; 8 bases match TRBD2. Germline CDR1 and CDR2: DFQATT and SNEGSKA (reference sequence). Trimming removed 3 bases from V and 7 bases from J; junction bases left unmatched: 4. This CDR3 is built from 13 residues. The CDR3 coding sequence is TGCAGTGCTAGGGACGGGAGGGGCGGGGAGCTGTTTTTT. This sequence encodes CSARDGRGGELFF.

For this clonotype: A junction end diverges from the germline sequence, so it may reflect a read error. The chain uses TRBV7-2 and TRBJ1-1; 10 bases align to TRBD1. The germline V gene has CDR1 SGHTA and CDR2 FQGNSA. This CDR3 region has 16 residues. The DNA of the CDR3 is TGTGCCAGCAGTTTAGACAGGGGGCATGTGAACACTGAAGCTTTCTTT. Translating it yields CASSLDRGHVNTEAFF.

This clonotype was detected ten times or more. The chain employs TRBV12-3 or TRBV12-4 and TRBJ2-5; D possibly matches TRBD1 or TRBD2 (5 bases each). The CDR3 has 15 residues. The ends were cut back, 7 bases at V and 5 bases at J, with 20 bases in the middle. The CDR3 loop reads CASTFDGGMGETQYF. The CDR3 nucleotides read TGTGCCAGCACCTTTGATGGGGGTATGGGCGAGACCCAGTACTTC.

This clonotype was seen ten or more times. V and J are TRBV28 and TRBJ2-3; possible D gene TRBD2, 5 bases. Germline values: CDR1 MDHEN, CDR2 SYDVKM. The V end was cut by 1 base, the J end by 5 bases, with 16 bases between. This CDR3 has 16 amino acids. As DNA, the CDR3 is TGTGCCAGCAGTTTATCGGCAGGCCAGAGCGGAGATACGCAGTATTTT. Protein product: CASSLSAGQSGDTQYF.

This clonotype showed up many times. The chain has TRBV28 and TRBJ1-5, with D possibly matching TRBD1 (5 bases). This CDR3 has 14 amino acids. Trimming shortened V by 3 bases and J by 1 base, and 7 bases separated the two germline ends. The V gene's germline CDR1 is MDHEN and CDR2 SYDVKM. CDR3 protein: CASSFDRSNQPQHF. The CDR3 bases are TGTGCCAGCAGTTTTGACAGAAGCAATCAGCCCCAGCATTTT.

There are a few counts of this clonotype. The chain employs TRBV9 and TRBJ2-7, with D perhaps given as TRBD1 or TRBD2 (5 bases each). With 7 bases removed from V and 0 bases from J, the gap between germline ends came to 14 bases. CDR1 and CDR2 from the germline V gene are SGDLS and YYNGEE. The CDR3 contains 14 residues. The CDR3 DNA sequence: TGTGCCAGCGGACTGTCAGGGCTCTCCTACGAGCAGTACTTC. This translates into CASGLSGLSYEQYF. The variable domain in full, with the rest retrieved from reference TRBV9 and TRBJ2-7, is DSGVTQTPKHLITATGQRVTLRCSPRSGDLSVYWYQQSLDQGLQFLIQYYNGEERAKGNILERFSAQQFPDLHSELNLSSLELGDSALYFCASGLSGLSYEQYFGPGTRLTVT.

This clonotype occurred many times. CDR3 nucleotide sequence: TGTGCCAGCAGCCTCGGGGGACTAGCGCAAGAGACCCAGTACTTC. Its translation: CASSLGGLAQETQYF. V and J are TRBV14 and TRBJ2-5, with 10 nucleotides matching TRBD2. The CDR3 length is 15 residues. Looked up from germline, CDR1 is SGHDN and CDR2 is FVKESK. The trim removed 4 bases at V and 2 bases at J, leaving 4 bases unmatched. Looking up the rest from reference TRBV14 and TRBJ2-5 gives the full variable domain: EAGVTQFPSHSVIEKGQTVTLRCDPISGHDNLYWYRRVMGKEIKFLLHFVKESKQDESGMPNNRFLAERTGGTYSTLKVQPAELEDSGVYFCASSLGGLAQETQYFGPGTRLLVL.

The chain combines TRBV3-1 with TRBJ1-1; the match to TRBD1 covers 7 bases. V trimming: 4 bases; J trimming: 3 bases; junction bases outside the gene matches: 5. Germline V lookup: CDR1 LGHDT, CDR2 YNNKEL (reference sequence). The CDR3 spans 14 residues. This CDR3 reads CASSLGTAYTEAFF. The CDR3 coding sequence is TGTGCCAGCAGCCTGGGGACAGCTTACACTGAAGCTTTCTTT.